The following is a T cell receptor (beta chain) sequence with its context. Authors' data handling: It was from reference gene primer amplification that nucleated cell counts were estimated. Here immunoSEQ multiplex PCR was the method, and the copy in TCRdb shows in-frame clones only, minus some. V and J calls and clone size are given by that table; D and trimming were obtained from the DNA. Among roughly 150,000 clones, 85% to 90% were seen once, and the ten largest hold approximately 10%. The sample originates from a study of blood T cell repertoires in COVID-19. Study-wide background: The United States, Italy and Spain provided the acute and convalescent COVID-19 samples. Nucleic acid was either cDNA or gDNA, and it came from T cells, B-cell-depleted T cells, or PBMCs.

V shed 4 bases and J 5 bases; nucleotides not matched to a gene: 6. This CDR3 has 15 amino acids. Germline V gives CDR1 MDHEN, CDR2 SYDVKM. Seattle-derived patients entered the study during active infection and were followed longitudinally. The specimen sequenced was peripheral blood. The rearrangement joins TRBV28 to TRBJ2-2, with 8 nucleotides matching TRBD2. This clonotype originated in a woman aged 70-85 years with COVID-19, enrolled during active disease. The CDR3 DNA reads as TGTGCCAGCAGTTCCCCGGGGGGGCCGACCGGGGAGCTGTTTTTT. It yields the protein CASSSPGGPTGELFF.